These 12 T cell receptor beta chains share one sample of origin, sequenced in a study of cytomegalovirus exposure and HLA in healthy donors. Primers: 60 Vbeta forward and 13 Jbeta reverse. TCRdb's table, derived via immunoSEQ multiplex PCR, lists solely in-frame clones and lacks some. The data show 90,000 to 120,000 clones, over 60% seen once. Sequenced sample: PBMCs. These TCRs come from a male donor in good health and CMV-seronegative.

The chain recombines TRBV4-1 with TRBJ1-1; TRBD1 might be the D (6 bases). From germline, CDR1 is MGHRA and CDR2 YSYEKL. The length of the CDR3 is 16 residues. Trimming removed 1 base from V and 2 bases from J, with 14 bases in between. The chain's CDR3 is CASSQGTDNLNTEAFF. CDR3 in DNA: TGCGCCAGCAGCCAAGGGACAGATAATTTAAACACTGAAGCTTTCTTT.

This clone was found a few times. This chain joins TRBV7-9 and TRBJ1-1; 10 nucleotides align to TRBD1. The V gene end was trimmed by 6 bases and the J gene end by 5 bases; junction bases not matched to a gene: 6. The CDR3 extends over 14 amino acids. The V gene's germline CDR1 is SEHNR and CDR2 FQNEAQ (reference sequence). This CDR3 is CASSHPGQGTEAFF. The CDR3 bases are TGTGCCAGCAGTCACCCGGGACAGGGGACTGAAGCTTTCTTT.

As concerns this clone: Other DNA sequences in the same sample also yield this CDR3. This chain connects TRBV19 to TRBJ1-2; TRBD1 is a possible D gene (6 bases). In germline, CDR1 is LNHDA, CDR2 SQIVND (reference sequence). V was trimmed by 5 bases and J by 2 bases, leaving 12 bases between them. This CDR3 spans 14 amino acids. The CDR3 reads CASSPGTGNYGYTF. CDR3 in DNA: TGTGCCAGTAGTCCCGGCACAGGGAACTATGGCTACACCTTC. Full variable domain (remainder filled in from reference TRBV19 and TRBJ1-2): DGGITQSPKYLFRKEGQNVTLSCEQNLNHDAMYWYRQDPGQGLRLIYYSQIVNDFQKGDIAEGYSVSREKKESFPLTVTSAQKNPTAFYLCASSPGTGNYGYTFGSGTRLTVV.

CDR3 residues: CASRGQGPQETQYF. The DNA for the CDR3 is TGTGCCAGCAGAGGACAGGGGCCCCAAGAGACCCAGTACTTC. V is TRBV7-9 and J is TRBJ2-5; TRBD1 aligns across 9 bases. This CDR3 comprises 14 residues. The germline V gene has CDR1 SEHNR and CDR2 FQNEAQ (reference sequence). V was pared by 6 bases and J by 1 base, with 3 bases of the junction left unmatched.

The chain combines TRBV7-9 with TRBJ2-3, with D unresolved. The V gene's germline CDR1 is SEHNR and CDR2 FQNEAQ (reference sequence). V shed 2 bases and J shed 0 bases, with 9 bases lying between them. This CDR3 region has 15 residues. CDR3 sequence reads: CASSLYGRSTDTQYF. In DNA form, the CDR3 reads TGTGCCAGCAGCTTATATGGCAGGAGCACAGATACGCAGTATTTT.

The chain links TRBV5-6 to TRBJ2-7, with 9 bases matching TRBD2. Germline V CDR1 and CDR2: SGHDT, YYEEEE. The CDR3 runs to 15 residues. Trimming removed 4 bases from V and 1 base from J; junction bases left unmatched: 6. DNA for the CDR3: TGTGCCAGCAGCCGTAGGACTAGCGAGTCCTACGAGCAGTACTTC. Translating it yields CASSRRTSESYEQYF. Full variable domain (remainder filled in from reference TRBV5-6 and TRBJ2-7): DAGVTQSPTHLIKTRGQQVTLRCSPKSGHDTVSWYQQALGQGPQFIFQYYEEEERQRGNFPDRFSGHQFPNYSSELNVNALLLGDSALYLCASSRRTSESYEQYFGPGTRLTVT.

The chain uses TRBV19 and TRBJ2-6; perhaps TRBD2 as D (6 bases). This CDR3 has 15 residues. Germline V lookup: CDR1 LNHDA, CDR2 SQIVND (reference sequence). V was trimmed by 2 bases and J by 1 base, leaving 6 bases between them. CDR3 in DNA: TGTGCCAGTAGTATAAGCGGGTCTGGGGCCAACGTCCTGACTTTC. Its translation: CASSISGSGANVLTF.

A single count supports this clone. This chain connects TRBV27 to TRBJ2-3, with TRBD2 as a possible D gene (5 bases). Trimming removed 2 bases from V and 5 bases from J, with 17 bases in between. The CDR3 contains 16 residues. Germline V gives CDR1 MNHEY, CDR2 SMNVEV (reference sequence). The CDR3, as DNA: TGTGCCAGCAGTTTAATGGCGGGCCCGACGGAAGATACGCAGTATTTT. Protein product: CASSLMAGPTEDTQYF.

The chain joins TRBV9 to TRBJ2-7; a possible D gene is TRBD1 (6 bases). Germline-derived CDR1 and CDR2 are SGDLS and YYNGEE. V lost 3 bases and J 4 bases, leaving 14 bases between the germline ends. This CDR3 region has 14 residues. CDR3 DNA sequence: TGTGCCAGCAGCGCCGGGACAAGAAATTACGAGCAGTACTTC. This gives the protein CASSAGTRNYEQYF.

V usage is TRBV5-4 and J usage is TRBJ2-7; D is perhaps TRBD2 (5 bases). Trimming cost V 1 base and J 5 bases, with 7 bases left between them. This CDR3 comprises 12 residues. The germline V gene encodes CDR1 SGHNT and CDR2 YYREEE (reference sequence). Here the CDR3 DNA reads TGTGCCAGCAGCTTGTTCGGGGACGAGCAGTACTTC. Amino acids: CASSLFGDEQYF. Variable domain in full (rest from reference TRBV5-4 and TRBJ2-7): ETGVTQSPTHLIKTRGQQVTLRCSSQSGHNTVSWYQQALGQGPQFIFQYYREEENGRGNFPPRFSGLQFPNYSSELNVNALELDDSALYLCASSLFGDEQYFGPGTRLTVT.

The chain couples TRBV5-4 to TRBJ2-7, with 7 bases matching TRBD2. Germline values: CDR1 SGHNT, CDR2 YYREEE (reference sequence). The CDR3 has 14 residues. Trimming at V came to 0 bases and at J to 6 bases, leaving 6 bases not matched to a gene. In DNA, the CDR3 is TGTGCCAGCAGCTTGGGCGGGGGTCGGGGCGAGCAGTACTTC. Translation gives CASSLGGGRGEQYF.

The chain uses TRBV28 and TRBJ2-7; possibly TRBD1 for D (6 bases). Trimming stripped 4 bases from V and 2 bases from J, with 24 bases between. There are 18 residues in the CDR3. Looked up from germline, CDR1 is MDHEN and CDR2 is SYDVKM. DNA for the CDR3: TGTGCCAGCAGTTCCCCGAGCCCTGGACAGCAAAGACCCTACGAGCAGTACTTC. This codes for CASSSPSPGQQRPYEQYF.